A selection of T cell receptor beta chains follows, all from one sample in a study of T cells after yellow fever vaccination. One entry per CDR3 protein results from TCRdb running MiXCR on the 5' RACE reads. The repertoire holds 250,000 to 300,000 distinct CDR3 sequences, with roughly 5.6% as singletons. Material: CD4+ T cells sorted from PBMCs, obtained on the day of the yellow fever booster vaccination. These receptors originate from a man between 18 and 35 years old who received the YFV17D yellow fever vaccine. The CDR3 runs from the conserved cysteine through the conserved F or W. The D gene is left open where the match is weak. Clone size appears in some rows only: once, few, many, or a class for an expanded clone.

TRBV6-6	TRBJ2-3	few	NA	TGTGCCAGCAGTCAACCACCGGGGTACCGGAGACTCACAGATACGCAGTATTTT	CASSQPPGYRRLTDTQYF
TRBV12-3/TRBV12-4	TRBJ1-1	few	TRBD1	TGTGCCAGCAGCACCAACCCCGGGACAGGGGCCACTGAAGCTTTCTTT	CASSTNPGTGATEAFF
TRBV12-3/TRBV12-4	TRBJ2-2	NA	TRBD2	TGTGCCAGCAGTCTACTAGCGTCGGGCACCGGGGAGCTGTTTTTT	CASSLLASGTGELFF
TRBV7-6	TRBJ2-3	NA	NA	TGTGCCAGCAGTCGAAGATACAGGAATAGCACAGATACGCAGTATTTT	CASSRRYRNSTDTQYF
TRBV6-2/TRBV6-3	TRBJ2-4	few	NA	TGTGCCAGCAGTTACTCACCGTGGGCCGAGGACCCCAAAAACATTCAGTACTTC	CASSYSPWAEDPKNIQYF
TRBV16	TRBJ2-1	few	TRBD2	TGTGCCAGCAGCCAATCCCGGGAGGCCTACAATGAGCAGTTCTTC	CASSQSREAYNEQFF
TRBV4-2	TRBJ1-5	many	NA	TGTGCCAGCAGCCAAGGCTCCGCAGGAAGCAATCAGCCCCAGCATTTT	CASSQGSAGSNQPQHF
TRBV6-5	TRBJ2-3	few	NA	TGTGCCAGCAGTTACTCCGCGAGGGTTAGGACAGATACGCAGTATTTT	CASSYSARVRTDTQYF
TRBV4-3	TRBJ2-1	many	NA	TGCGCCAGCAGCCAAGATGGGGGCGGAAGCTCCTACAATGAGCAGTTCTTC	CASSQDGGGSSYNEQFF
TRBV27	TRBJ2-1	few	NA	TGTGCCAGCATGAACGGGCAGTTCTTC	CASMNGQFF
TRBV5-1	TRBJ1-5	NA	NA	TGCGCCAGCAGGGTCGACACGGGCATCAATCAGCCCCAGCATTTT	CASRVDTGINQPQHF
TRBV5-4	TRBJ1-1	many	NA	TGTGCCAGCAGCCGCGTCGGGGGAGCGAACACTGAAGCTTTCTTT	CASSRVGGANTEAFF
TRBV4-1	TRBJ2-1	many	TRBD1	TGCGCCAGCAGCCCCCCTGAGGGACAGGGTTACAATGAGCAGTTCTTC	CASSPPEGQGYNEQFF
TRBV29-1	TRBJ2-2	medium-sized	NA	TGCAGCGTTGAAGGGGGCACCGGGGAGCTGTTTTTT	CSVEGGTGELFF
TRBV6-2/TRBV6-3	TRBJ2-7	NA	NA	TGTGCCAGCGCATACCGGGTTAGCTTTAACGAGCAGTACTTC	CASAYRVSFNEQYF
TRBV11-2	TRBJ2-7	NA	NA	TGTGCCAGCACCCCTTTTAGGGCAGTACTCTACGAGCAGTACTTC	CASTPFRAVLYEQYF
TRBV28	TRBJ2-2	many	TRBD2	TGTGCCACCCAGCGGGATGGCACCGGGGAGCTGTTTTTT	CATQRDGTGELFF
TRBV5-1	TRBJ2-1	few	TRBD1	TGCGCCAGCAGCTACACGGGACAGTCCTACAATGAGCAGTTCTTC	CASSYTGQSYNEQFF
TRBV11-2	TRBJ2-3	many	TRBD2	TGTGCCAGCAGCCGTGGACCGGGACTACAAACAGATACGCAGTATTTT	CASSRGPGLQTDTQYF
TRBV16	TRBJ2-2	many	NA	TGTGCCAGCAGCCGGGTTTCATCCGGGGAGCTGTTTTTT	CASSRVSSGELFF
TRBV20-1	TRBJ2-7	NA	TRBD1	TGCAGTGGCCGGACAGGAGGCTACGAGCAGTACTTC	CSGRTGGYEQYF
TRBV11-3	TRBJ2-3	few	TRBD2	TGTGCCAGCAGCTCCGGACTAGCGGGGGACACAGATACGCAGTATTTT	CASSSGLAGDTDTQYF
TRBV6-5	TRBJ2-3	NA	NA	TGTGCCAGCAGTTCCTCTGGAGGTTTGGATACGCAGTATTTT	CASSSSGGLDTQYF
TRBV4-1	TRBJ1-6	few	NA	TGCGCCAGCAGCCAAGGACGGACAAATTCACCCCTCCACTTT	CASSQGRTNSPLHF
TRBV4-1	TRBJ1-2	NA	NA	TGCGCCAGCAGCCATATAATAGAGGCTAACTATGGCTACACCTTC	CASSHIIEANYGYTF
TRBV28	TRBJ1-1	few	NA	TGTGCCAGCAGTTTACCGGACCGAGACACTGAAGCTTTCTTT	CASSLPDRDTEAFF
TRBV27	TRBJ1-3	NA	NA	TGTGCCAGCAGTCGGGAGGGGGGGGCCCCCTCTGGAAACACCATATATTTT	CASSREGGAPSGNTIYF
TRBV20-1	TRBJ2-7	NA	NA	TGCAGTGCTAACCTAAACTACGAGCAGTACTTC	CSANLNYEQYF
TRBV12-3/TRBV12-4	TRBJ2-3	NA	TRBD2	TGTGCCAGCAGTTTAGCGGGGGGGACCTTCCGCACAGATACGCAGTATTTT	CASSLAGGTFRTDTQYF